Given below is one TCR beta chain in context. Its antigen remains unidentified. The data originate from a study of blood T cells in healthy people across ages. Across the whole study: T cells yielded about one barcoded beta molecule per two cells through template switching. Whole-study results and caveats: The study found TCR beta diversity correlated strongly with naive T cell percentage.

A second PCR of 7 to 11 cycles used a sample-barcoded 5' primer and a J-beta primer mix. TCRdb reprocessed the 5' RACE reads via MiXCR and lists one record per CDR3 protein. The sample records about 1.1 million distinct CDR3 sequences, around two fifths being singletons. Sequenced: blood. This clonotype was sampled from a young man in good health.

CDR3 DNA sequence: TGTGCCAGCAGCTTTCAGCCGACTGCTTACAATGAGCAGTTCTTC. Its translation: CASSFQPTAYNEQFF. The V gene is TRBV11-2, the J gene TRBJ2-1; unclear D gene. The germline V gene has CDR1 SGHAT and CDR2 FQNNGV. The V end was cut by 3 bases, the J end by 4 bases, with 13 bases between. The length of the CDR3 is 15 residues.